These 23 T cell receptor beta chains share one sample of origin, sequenced in a study of cytomegalovirus exposure and HLA in healthy donors (dated by TCRdb to about 2017). Library preparation employed the immunoSEQ multiplex PCR assay. The multiplex PCR relied on a mix of 60 forward primers for TCR Vbeta segments and 13 reverse primers for TCR Jbeta segments. Not all clones reach the TCRdb copy of this immuneACCESS table, which keeps in-frame sequences only. Checked studies attribute under half of the gap to unresolved V genes and leave the rest unexplained. This sample comprises some 150,000 clones, roughly 77% of them detected only once. The ten most abundant clones make up 3.5% of the sample. The sequencing sample was made of PBMCs. The receptor set was obtained from a human donor in good health.

The CDR3 loop reads CASSFQGGGNQPQHF. DNA for the CDR3: TGTGCCAGCAGTTTCCAGGGGGGTGGCAATCAGCCCCAGCATTTT. The V call is TRBV27, the J call TRBJ1-5, with TRBD1 matching over 7 bases. J was trimmed by 2 bases and V by 3 bases; bases with no gene match: 4. Germline CDR1 is MNHEY and CDR2 is SMNVEV (reference sequence). The CDR3 covers 15 residues.

The chain links TRBV14 to TRBJ2-7, with a tentative D call TRBD1 (5 bases). The ends were cut back, 4 bases at V and 8 bases at J, with 12 bases in the middle. CDR3 length equals 12 residues. Germline assignment: CDR1 SGHDN and CDR2 FVKESK. Written as DNA, the CDR3 is TGTGCCAGCAGCCTTCAGGGTAGGAAGCAGTACTTC. This gives the protein CASSLQGRKQYF.

The rearrangement links TRBV5-4 to TRBJ2-1; tentative D call: TRBD2 (5 bases). The CDR3 loop spans 12 amino acids. The V end was cut by 1 base, the J end by 10 bases, with 9 bases between. Germline CDR1 SGHNT, CDR2 YYREEE (reference sequence). The CDR3 region has the DNA TGTGCCAGCAGCTTGCTAGCCGGGGAGCAGTTCTTC. Its translation: CASSLLAGEQFF. Drawing the rest from reference TRBV5-4 and TRBJ2-1, the complete variable domain is ETGVTQSPTHLIKTRGQQVTLRCSSQSGHNTVSWYQQALGQGPQFIFQYYREEENGRGNFPPRFSGLQFPNYSSELNVNALELDDSALYLCASSLLAGEQFFGPGTRLTVL.

About this clone: One end of the junction fails to match germline, which may point to a read error. CDR3 nucleotides: TGTGCCTGGTATCCTTCTAACTATGGCTACCCCTTC. It specifies CAWYPSNYGYPF. The chain has TRBV30 and TRBJ1-2, with D unclear. This CDR3 has 12 residues. Germline-derived CDR1 and CDR2 are GTSNPN and SVGIG (reference sequence).

The rearrangement links TRBV5-6 to TRBJ2-5; the D gene is possibly TRBD1 (5 bases). This CDR3 is 14 amino acids long. Trimming left V 2 bases short and J 2 bases short, with 10 bases between. CDR1 SGHDT and CDR2 YYEEEE come from the germline V gene. Written as DNA, the CDR3 is TGTGCCAGCAGCTTATTACAGGTACAAGAGACCCAGTACTTC. It encodes CASSLLQVQETQYF.

This clone was counted only a few times. The chain carries TRBV28 and TRBJ2-1, with D possibly matching TRBD2 (5 bases). The CDR3 contains 13 residues. With 2 bases removed from V and 4 bases from J, the gap between germline ends came to 6 bases. CDR1 and CDR2 from the germline V gene are MDHEN and SYDVKM. The DNA of the CDR3 is TGTGCCAGCAGTTTACGAGGGTACAATGAGCAGTTCTTC. It is translated as CASSLRGYNEQFF.

CDR3 loop: CASSLAGVSPAVGYTF. The CDR3 DNA is TGTGCCAGCAGCTTAGCAGGGGTGTCCCCAGCCGTTGGCTACACCTTC. The V call is TRBV7-2, the J call TRBJ1-2; TRBD1 is a possible D gene (5 bases). Germline V gene lookup returns CDR1 SGHTA and CDR2 FQGNSA. V lost 0 bases to trimming and J lost 7 bases, with 18 bases between them. The CDR3 is 16 residues long.

The table lists this clone with a count of one. The chain carries TRBV5-4 and TRBJ1-4, with TRBD1 matching over 12 bases. The CDR3 spans 17 residues. V was pared by 0 bases and J by 7 bases, with 7 bases of the junction left unmatched. CDR1 and CDR2 from the germline V gene are SGHNT and YYREEE (reference sequence). CDR3 nucleotide sequence: TGTGCCAGCAGCTTGGGGCCAGGGACAGGGGGCATTGAAAAACTGTTTTTT. Protein product: CASSLGPGTGGIEKLFF.

V usage is TRBV19 and J usage is TRBJ1-1; D is undetermined. There are 15 residues in the CDR3. Germline assignment: CDR1 LNHDA and CDR2 SQIVND (reference sequence). V gave up 0 bases and J gave up 1 base, with 9 bases separating them. CDR3 coding DNA: TGTGCCAGTAGTATAGATCCACGGGGGAACACTGAAGCTTTCTTT. It codes for CASSIDPRGNTEAFF.

The V call is TRBV5-4, the J call TRBJ1-5; D is perhaps TRBD1 (6 bases). The CDR3 consists of 15 residues. CDR1 is SGHNT and CDR2 is YYREEE in the germline V gene (reference sequence). V lost 4 bases and J 5 bases, leaving 16 bases between the germline ends. CDR3 in DNA: TGTGCCAGCAGCAACGGGATTGGGGGCGATCAGCCCCAGCATTTT. Its protein product is CASSNGIGGDQPQHF. The full variable domain, in which reference TRBV5-4 and TRBJ1-5 provide the parts outside the CDR3, is ETGVTQSPTHLIKTRGQQVTLRCSSQSGHNTVSWYQQALGQGPQFIFQYYREEENGRGNFPPRFSGLQFPNYSSELNVNALELDDSALYLCASSNGIGGDQPQHFGDGTRLSIL.

J is TRBJ2-6 and V is TRBV2, with D possibly matching TRBD1 (5 bases). The CDR3 sequence is 14 residues long. Germline V gives CDR1 SNHLY, CDR2 FYNNEI. V was trimmed by 4 bases and J by 2 bases, leaving 6 bases between them. The CDR3, as DNA: TGTGCCAGCAGTGGCAGGGCTGGGGCCAACGTCCTGACTTTC. It yields the protein CASSGRAGANVLTF. Combining the CDR3 with reference TRBV2 and TRBJ2-6 gives the whole variable domain EPEVTQTPSHQVTQMGQEVILRCVPISNHLYFYWYRQILGQKVEFLVSFYNNEISEKSEIFDDQFSVERPDGSNFTLKIRSTKLEDSAMYFCASSGRAGANVLTFGAGSRLTVL.

Note on this clone: At one of its ends the junction is not consistent with the germline gene, which may arise from a read error. This chain uses TRBV4-2 with TRBJ1-2; TRBD1 is a possible D gene (6 bases). Looked up from germline, CDR1 is LGHNA and CDR2 is YNFKEQ. The CDR3 has 14 amino acids. CDR3 sequence: CASSQEQGNYGYAF. Here the CDR3 DNA reads TGTGCCAGCAGCCAAGAACAGGGTAACTATGGCTACGCCTTC.

This chain uses TRBV15 with TRBJ2-1; weak D call: TRBD2 (5 bases). The CDR3 has 15 residues. CDR1 LNHNV and CDR2 YYDKDF come from the germline V gene (reference sequence). The germline V and J ends were trimmed by 5 bases and 4 bases, with 15 bases remaining between them. The CDR3 loop reads CATSFELGEYNEQFF. DNA of the CDR3: TGTGCCACCAGCTTCGAACTGGGAGAATACAATGAGCAGTTCTTC.

The CDR3 sequence is CASSLSGSHEQYF. The DNA of the CDR3 is TGTGCCAGCAGCTTGTCCGGGTCCCACGAGCAGTACTTC. The chain recombines TRBV7-9 with TRBJ2-7, with D unresolved. The CDR3 runs 13 residues. From germline, CDR1 is SEHNR and CDR2 FQNEAQ (reference sequence). Trimming removed 3 bases from V and 5 bases from J, with 11 bases in between.

V usage is TRBV6-1 and J usage is TRBJ2-7; possibly TRBD2 for D (6 bases). CDR1 is MNHNS, CDR2 SASEGT, per germline. The CDR3 is 16 residues long. With 3 bases removed from V and 3 bases from J, the gap between germline ends came to 18 bases. The DNA of the CDR3 is TGTGCCAGCAGTGATGGATCCCAGGGACTGCTCTACGAGCAGTACTTC. Translating it yields CASSDGSQGLLYEQYF.

This clone was seen a handful of times. The rearrangement uses TRBV29-1 and TRBJ2-7; 9 positions match TRBD1. This CDR3 comprises 13 residues. V lost 4 bases to trimming and J lost 5 bases; unmatched junction nucleotides: 6. Germline CDR1 and CDR2: SQVTM and ANQGSEA. Written as DNA, the CDR3 is TGCAGCGTTGTAACGACAGGGGGACACGAGCAGTACTTC. Amino acids: CSVVTTGGHEQYF.

This chain connects TRBV28 to TRBJ2-5; D unclear. Trimming took off 4 bases at V and 0 bases at J, with 9 bases between the two ends. The CDR3 loop spans 14 amino acids. Germline V gives CDR1 MDHEN, CDR2 SYDVKM. This CDR3 is CASSSLEYQETQYF. As DNA, the CDR3 is TGTGCCAGCAGTTCCCTAGAATACCAAGAGACCCAGTACTTC.

The genes are TRBV9 and TRBJ2-3, with D maybe TRBD2 (5 bases). The V and J ends lost 0 bases and 0 bases respectively, with 5 bases between them. Looked up from germline, CDR1 is SGDLS and CDR2 is YYNGEE. There are 14 residues in the CDR3. As DNA, the CDR3 is TGTGCCAGCAGCGTAGGGACTAGCACAGATACGCAGTATTTT. Its translation: CASSVGTSTDTQYF.

This chain joins TRBV27 and TRBJ1-5; D not certain. This CDR3 has 13 amino acids. Trimming stripped 3 bases from V and 4 bases from J, with 7 bases between. Germline V lookup: CDR1 MNHEY, CDR2 SMNVEV (reference sequence). The CDR3 coding sequence is TGTGCCAGCAGTTTCGCCGGGAATCAGCCCCAGCATTTT. This sequence encodes CASSFAGNQPQHF.

The CDR3 DNA reads TGTGCCAGCAGTGTCCTCGGGAGCGGCGAGCAGTACTTC. It codes for CASSVLGSGEQYF. The chain recombines TRBV25-1 with TRBJ2-7, with D perhaps TRBD2 (6 bases). Germline loops: CDR1 MGHDK, CDR2 SYGVNS. This CDR3 spans 13 amino acids. Trimming removed 4 bases from V and 6 bases from J, with 13 bases in between.

CDR3 sequence: CASSYSIWESYGYTF. DNA for the CDR3: TGTGCCAGCAGTTACTCGATATGGGAGTCGTATGGCTACACCTTC. The chain couples TRBV6-5 to TRBJ1-2; D call uncertain. This CDR3 comprises 15 residues. The germline gives CDR1 MNHEY, CDR2 SVGAGI. V was shortened by 0 bases and J by 5 bases, with 13 bases between the two germline ends.

This chain connects TRBV15 to TRBJ2-7; D ambiguous. This CDR3 spans 11 amino acids. Germline V gene data show CDR1 as LNHNV and CDR2 as YYDKDF (reference sequence). V lost 4 bases and J lost 5, with 6 bases in between. This CDR3 reads CATSIQNEQYF. CDR3 nucleotides: TGTGCCACCAGCATCCAGAACGAGCAGTACTTC.

This chain connects TRBV27 to TRBJ2-1, with 8 bases fitting TRBD2. The CDR3 extends over 14 amino acids. Germline lookup yields CDR1 MNHEY and CDR2 SMNVEV (reference sequence). Trimming took 4 bases from V and 7 from J; bases not matched to a gene: 6. CDR3 region: CASSSGLVTNEQFF. Written as DNA, the CDR3 is TGTGCCAGCAGTTCGGGACTAGTAACAAATGAGCAGTTCTTC.